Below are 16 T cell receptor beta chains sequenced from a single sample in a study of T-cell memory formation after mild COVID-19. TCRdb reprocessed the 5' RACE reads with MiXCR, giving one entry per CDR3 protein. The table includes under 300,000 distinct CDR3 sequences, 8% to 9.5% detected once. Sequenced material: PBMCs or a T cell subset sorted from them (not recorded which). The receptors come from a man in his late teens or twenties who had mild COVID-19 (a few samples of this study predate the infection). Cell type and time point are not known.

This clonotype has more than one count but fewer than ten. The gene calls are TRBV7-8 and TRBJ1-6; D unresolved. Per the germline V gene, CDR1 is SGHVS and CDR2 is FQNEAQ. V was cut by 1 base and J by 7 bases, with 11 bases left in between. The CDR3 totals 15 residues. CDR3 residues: CASSLVRHGNSPLHF. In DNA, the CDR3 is TGTGCCAGCAGCTTAGTCCGACATGGCAATTCACCCCTCCACTTT.

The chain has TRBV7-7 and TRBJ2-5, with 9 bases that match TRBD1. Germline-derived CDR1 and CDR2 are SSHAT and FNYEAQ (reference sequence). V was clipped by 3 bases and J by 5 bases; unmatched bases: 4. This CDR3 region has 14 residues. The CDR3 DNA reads TGTGCCAGCAGCTTGGGAGGGACAGGGGAGACCCAGTACTTC. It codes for CASSLGGTGETQYF. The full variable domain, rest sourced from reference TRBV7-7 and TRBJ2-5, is GAGVSQSPRYKVTKRGQDVTLRCDPISSHATLYWYQQALGQGPEFLTYFNYEAQPDKSGLPSDRFSAERPEGSISTLTIQRTEQRDSAMYRCASSLGGTGETQYFGPGTRLLVL.

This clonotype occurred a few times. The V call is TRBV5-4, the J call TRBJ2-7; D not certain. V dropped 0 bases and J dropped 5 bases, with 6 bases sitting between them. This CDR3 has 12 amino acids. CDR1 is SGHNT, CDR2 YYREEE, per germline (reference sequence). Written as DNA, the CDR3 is TGTGCCAGCAGCTTGGACAGAAACGAGCAGTACGTC. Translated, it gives CASSLDRNEQYV.

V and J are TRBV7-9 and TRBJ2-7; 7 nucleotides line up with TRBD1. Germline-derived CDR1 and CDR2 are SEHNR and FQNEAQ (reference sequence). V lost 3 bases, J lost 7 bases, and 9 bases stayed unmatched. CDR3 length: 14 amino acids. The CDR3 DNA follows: TGTGCCAGCAGCTTGTTGGGCAGGGGGAGAGAGCAGTACTTC. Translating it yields CASSLLGRGREQYF.

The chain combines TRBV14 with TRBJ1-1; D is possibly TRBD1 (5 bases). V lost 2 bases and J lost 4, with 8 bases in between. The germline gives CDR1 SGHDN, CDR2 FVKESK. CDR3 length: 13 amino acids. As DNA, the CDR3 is TGTGCCAGCAGCCAAAATAGGGGCACTGAAGCTTTCTTT. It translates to CASSQNRGTEAFF.

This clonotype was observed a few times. In nucleotides, the CDR3 is TGTGCCAGCAGCCCCGACAGGGGTGAAAAACTGTTTTTT. This sequence encodes CASSPDRGEKLFF. The gene calls are TRBV11-2 and TRBJ1-4; 8 bases match TRBD1. CDR1 SGHAT and CDR2 FQNNGV come from the germline V gene. The CDR3 consists of 13 residues. Trimming cost V 5 bases and J 7 bases; bases outside gene matches: 3.

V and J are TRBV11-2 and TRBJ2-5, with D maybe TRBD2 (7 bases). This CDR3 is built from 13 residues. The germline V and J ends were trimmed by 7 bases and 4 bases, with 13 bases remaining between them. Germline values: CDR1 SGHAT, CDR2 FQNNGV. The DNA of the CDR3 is TGTGCCAGCATCCAAGGGGGGGCAGAGACCCAGTACTTC. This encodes CASIQGGAETQYF.

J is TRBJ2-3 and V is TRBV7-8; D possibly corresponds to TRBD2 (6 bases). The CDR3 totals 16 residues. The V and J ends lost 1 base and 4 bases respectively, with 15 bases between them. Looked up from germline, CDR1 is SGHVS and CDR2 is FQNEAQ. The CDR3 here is CASSLEWRGGADTQYF. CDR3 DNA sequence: TGTGCCAGCAGCTTAGAGTGGCGGGGTGGGGCAGATACGCAGTATTTT.

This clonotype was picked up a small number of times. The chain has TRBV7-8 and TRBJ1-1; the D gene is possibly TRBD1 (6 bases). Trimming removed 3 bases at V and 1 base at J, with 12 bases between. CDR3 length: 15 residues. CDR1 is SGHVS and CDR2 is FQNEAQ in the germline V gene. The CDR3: CASSLGGVRNTEAFF. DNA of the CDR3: TGTGCCAGCAGCTTGGGGGGCGTTAGGAACACTGAAGCTTTCTTT.

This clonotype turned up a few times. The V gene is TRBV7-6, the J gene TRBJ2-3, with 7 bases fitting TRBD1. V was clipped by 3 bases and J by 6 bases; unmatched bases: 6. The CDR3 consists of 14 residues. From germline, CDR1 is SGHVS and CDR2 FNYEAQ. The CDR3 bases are TGTGCCAGCAGCTTGACAGGGTCGTTGGATACGCAGTATTTT. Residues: CASSLTGSLDTQYF.

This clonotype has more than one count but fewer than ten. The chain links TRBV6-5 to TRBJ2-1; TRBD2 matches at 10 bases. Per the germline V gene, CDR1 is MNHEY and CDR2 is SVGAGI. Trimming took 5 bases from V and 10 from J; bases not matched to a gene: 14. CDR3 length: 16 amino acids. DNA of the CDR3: TGTGCCAGCAGTCGCCAAGCAGCGGGGGGGTTTGGGGAGCAGTTCTTC. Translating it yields CASSRQAAGGFGEQFF.

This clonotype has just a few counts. CDR3 region: CASSQDEQPSTDTQYF. The CDR3 nucleotides are TGCGCCAGCAGCCAAGACGAGCAGCCGAGCACAGATACGCAGTATTTT. The chain employs TRBV4-1 and TRBJ2-3, with D unclear. In germline, CDR1 is MGHRA, CDR2 YSYEKL. Trimming removed 0 bases from V and 0 bases from J, with 10 bases in between. The CDR3 has 16 residues.

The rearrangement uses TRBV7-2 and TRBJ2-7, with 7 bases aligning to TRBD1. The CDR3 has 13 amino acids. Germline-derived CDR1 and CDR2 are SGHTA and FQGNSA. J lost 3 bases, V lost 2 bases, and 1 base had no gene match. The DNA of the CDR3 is TGTGCCAGCAGCTTAACAGGGGACTACGAGCAGTACGTC. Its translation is CASSLTGDYEQYV.

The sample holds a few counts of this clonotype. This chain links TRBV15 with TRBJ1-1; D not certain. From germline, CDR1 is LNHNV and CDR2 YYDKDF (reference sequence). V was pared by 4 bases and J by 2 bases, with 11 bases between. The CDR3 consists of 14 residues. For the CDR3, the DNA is TGTGCCACCAGCAAACCGGGTATAAACACTGAAGCTTTCTTT. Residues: CATSKPGINTEAFF.

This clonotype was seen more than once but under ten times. CDR3 sequence: CASRLGLADYNEQFF. The CDR3 DNA is TGTGCCAGCAGATTGGGACTAGCGGACTACAATGAGCAGTTCTTC. The chain has TRBV6-5 and TRBJ2-1, with 11 bases aligning to TRBD2. Looked up from germline, CDR1 is MNHEY and CDR2 is SVGAGI. After removal of 6 bases from V and 3 bases from J, the junction contained 4 bases not matched to a gene. CDR3 length: 15 residues.

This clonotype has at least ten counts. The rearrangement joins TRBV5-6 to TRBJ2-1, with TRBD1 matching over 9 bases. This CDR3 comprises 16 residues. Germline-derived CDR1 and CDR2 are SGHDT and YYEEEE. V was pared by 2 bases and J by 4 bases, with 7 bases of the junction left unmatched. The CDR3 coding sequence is TGTGCCAGCAGCTTTTCGGGGACAGGGAATTACAATGAGCAGTTCTTC. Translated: CASSFSGTGNYNEQFF.